The 7 T cell receptor beta chains listed next were all sequenced from one sample in a study of sequential checkpoint blockade in melanoma. This table comes from immunoSEQ multiplex PCR, and its TCRdb copy is limited to in-frame clones, with some not included. This sample yields approximately 6,500 clones, of which roughly a fifth are seen a single time; approximately 15% belongs to the top ten. Treatment in this sample: randomized to nivolumab then ipilimumab (arm A) or the reverse (arm B). Sequencing used tumor tissue (inferred from file names), obtained from a patient given nivolumab and ipilimumab in sequence. The receptors derive from a human donor with melanoma.

This clone was seen a handful of times. This chain links TRBV29-1 with TRBJ1-2, with D maybe TRBD1 (6 bases). V gave up 5 bases and J gave up 6 bases, with 13 bases separating them. The CDR3 has 12 amino acids. CDR1 is SQVTM and CDR2 is ANQGSEA in the germline V gene. The CDR3 region has the DNA TGCAGCGTTTCGCTGACAGGTGATGGCTACACCTTC. Protein product: CSVSLTGDGYTF.

CDR3 region: CASSQGSAGATYAQYF. In nucleotides, the CDR3 is TGCGCCAGCAGCCAAGGATCGGCGGGGGCAACTTATGCGCAGTATTTT. The chain has TRBV4-1 and TRBJ2-3, with D possibly matching TRBD2 (7 bases). Germline values: CDR1 MGHRA, CDR2 YSYEKL. The CDR3 contains 16 residues. V lost 1 base and J lost 10, with 21 bases in between.

This clone occurred many times. V and J are TRBV11-3 and TRBJ2-5; 8 bases map to TRBD2. The germline V gene has CDR1 SGHNT and CDR2 YENEEA. Germline trimming cut 2 bases from V and 3 bases from J; bases unmatched to any gene: 5. This CDR3 is 15 amino acids long. Here the CDR3 DNA reads TGTGCCAGCAGCTTAAGTAGCGGGACTAAAGAGACCCAGTACTTC. It yields the protein CASSLSSGTKETQYF.

V and J are TRBV23-1 and TRBJ2-1; possible D gene TRBD2, 5 bases. TRBV23-1 is an ORF; its function is uncertain. The V end was cut by 4 bases, the J end by 2 bases, with 15 bases between. The CDR3 sequence is 16 residues long. The DNA for the CDR3 is TGCGCCAGCAGTCCAACTCAGCGGACGACCTACAATGAGCAGTTCTTC. It encodes CASSPTQRTTYNEQFF.

This chain joins TRBV14 and TRBJ2-7; possible D gene TRBD2, 6 bases. Trimming took off 3 bases at V and 3 bases at J, with 12 bases between the two ends. The CDR3 has 14 residues. Germline V gene data show CDR1 as SGHDN and CDR2 as FVKESK. DNA for the CDR3: TGTGCCAGCAGCCAGTCGGGGGTTATCTACGAGCAGTACTTC. Its protein is CASSQSGVIYEQYF. Combining the CDR3 with reference TRBV14 and TRBJ2-7 gives the whole variable domain EAGVTQFPSHSVIEKGQTVTLRCDPISGHDNLYWYRRVMGKEIKFLLHFVKESKQDESGMPNNRFLAERTGGTYSTLKVQPAELEDSGVYFCASSQSGVIYEQYFGPGTRLTVT.

This sequence joins TRBV5-1 and TRBJ2-1; D ambiguous. The CDR3 consists of 17 residues. CDR1 and CDR2 (germline): SGHRS, YFSETQ. The ends were cut back, 4 bases at V and 0 bases at J, with 17 bases in the middle. CDR3 bases: TGCGCCAGCAGCGGCGCCCCCGTTTTTAGCTCCTACAATGAGCAGTTCTTC. It encodes CASSGAPVFSSYNEQFF. The full variable domain, in which reference TRBV5-1 and TRBJ2-1 provide the parts outside the CDR3, is KAGVTQTPRYLIKTRGQQVTLSCSPISGHRSVSWYQQTPGQGLQFLFEYFSETQRNKGNFPGRFSGRQFSNSRSEMNVSTLELGDSALYLCASSGAPVFSSYNEQFFGPGTRLTVL.

The CDR3 DNA follows: TGCAGCGTCGCAACCCAGCCTCGTGAGCAGTACTTC. It encodes CSVATQPREQYF. This sequence joins TRBV29-1 and TRBJ2-7; no definite D call. V lost 6 bases, J lost 7 bases, and 16 bases lay in between. In germline, CDR1 is SQVTM, CDR2 ANQGSEA. This CDR3 is built from 12 residues.